Below, 30 T cell receptor beta chains from the same sample are listed, as sequenced in a study of shared clonotypes between healthy human individuals. Sequencing used immunoSEQ multiplex PCR; TCRdb keeps in-frame clones, though not all of them. In the table there are fewer than 600,000 clones, around 80% of which are singletons. The sequencing sample was made of PBMCs. The receptor source for this set is a woman in her thirties or forties in good health. Some clones in this sample may be carry-over from other donors' samples.

Concerning this clone itself: Other DNA sequences in this specimen translate into the identical CDR3. The V call is TRBV5-1, the J call TRBJ2-7; 9 bases agree with TRBD2. Germline loops: CDR1 SGHRS, CDR2 YFSETQ. V lost 4 bases, J lost 1 base, and 6 bases stayed unmatched. CDR3 length: 15 amino acids. The CDR3 nucleotides are TGCGCCAGCAGCCCCCAGACTAGCGGTTCCTACGAGCAGTACTTC. Residues: CASSPQTSGSYEQYF.

The chain employs TRBV7-9 and TRBJ2-2; D not resolved. Germline-derived CDR1 and CDR2 are SEHNR and FQNEAQ (reference sequence). This CDR3 contains 15 residues. V was trimmed by 7 bases and J by 0 bases, leaving 12 bases between them. The CDR3 region has the DNA TGTGCCAGCATCCACAGCTTAGCGAACACCGGGGAGCTGTTTTTT. It is translated as CASIHSLANTGELFF.

The rearrangement links TRBV6-1 to TRBJ1-1; unclear D gene. V lost 7 bases and J 3 bases, leaving 12 bases between the germline ends. Germline CDR1 is MNHNS and CDR2 is SASEGT. The CDR3 runs to 13 residues. This CDR3 reads CASMRQLYTEAFF. In DNA form, the CDR3 reads TGTGCCAGCATGAGGCAGTTATACACTGAAGCTTTCTTT.

The CDR3 reads CASSLNIRDRNYNEQFF. CDR3 coding DNA: TGTGCCAGCAGCCTAAACATCCGGGACAGGAATTACAATGAGCAGTTCTTC. The chain uses TRBV13 and TRBJ2-1; TRBD1 matches 8 bases. J lost 4 bases, V lost 5 bases, and 13 bases had no gene match. The germline CDR1 and CDR2 sequences are PRHDT and FYEKMQ (reference sequence). The CDR3 consists of 17 residues.

The V call is TRBV7-2, the J call TRBJ2-5, with 7 nucleotides matching TRBD2. The CDR3 loop spans 14 amino acids. The germline V gene has CDR1 SGHTA and CDR2 FQGNSA. The trim removed 0 bases at V and 2 bases at J, leaving 0 bases unmatched. In nucleotides, the CDR3 is TGTGCCAGCAGCTTAGCGGGAGGGCAAGAGACCCAGTACTTC. It codes for CASSLAGGQETQYF. The variable domain in full, completed from reference TRBV7-2 and TRBJ2-5, reads GAGVSQSPSNKVTEKGKDVELRCDPISGHTALYWYRQSLGQGLEFLIYFQGNSAPDKSGLPSDRFSAERTGGSVSTLTIQRTQQEDSAVYLCASSLAGGQETQYFGPGTRLLVL.

The chain combines TRBV7-2 with TRBJ2-7; 12 bases match TRBD1. J lost 5 bases, V lost 5 bases, and 7 bases had no gene match. Germline V gene data show CDR1 as SGHTA and CDR2 as FQGNSA. This CDR3 is built from 15 residues. The CDR3 DNA reads as TGTGCCAGCAGCCCGGGGACAGGGGGCATCAACGAGCAGTACTTC. Amino acid sequence: CASSPGTGGINEQYF.

The chain is built from TRBV5-4 and TRBJ2-4; either TRBD1 or TRBD2 may supply D (5 bases each). This CDR3 region has 15 residues. V shed 0 bases and J shed 5 bases, with 12 bases lying between them. Germline CDR1 is SGHNT and CDR2 is YYREEE (reference sequence). Written as DNA, the CDR3 is TGTGCCAGCAGCTTGGGGCCAGGGACGCAAAACATTCAGTACTTC. Its translation: CASSLGPGTQNIQYF.

With regard to this clone: At one end, the junction sequence differs from germline, possibly due to a read error. Other DNA sequences in this specimen translate into the identical CDR3. The chain joins TRBV7-2 to TRBJ1-1; 10 bases align to TRBD1. Germline CDR1 is SGHTA and CDR2 is FQGNSA. The CDR3 sequence is 16 residues long. In nucleotides, the CDR3 is TGTGCCAGCAGCTTAGTGACAGGGGGCATGAACACTGAAGCTTTTTTT. Its translation is CASSLVTGGMNTEAFF.

The chain carries TRBV5-4 and TRBJ1-4; 9 bases line up with TRBD1. Germline CDR1 reads SGHNT; CDR2 reads YYREEE (reference sequence). The CDR3 has 15 residues. With V trimmed by 4 bases and J by 4 bases, 5 bases remained unmatched. Here the CDR3 DNA reads TGTGCCAGCAGCCAGGACAGGGGCTTTAATGAAAAACTGTTTTTT. Residues: CASSQDRGFNEKLFF. The complete variable domain, with remaining parts taken from reference TRBV5-4 and TRBJ1-4, reads ETGVTQSPTHLIKTRGQQVTLRCSSQSGHNTVSWYQQALGQGPQFIFQYYREEENGRGNFPPRFSGLQFPNYSSELNVNALELDDSALYLCASSQDRGFNEKLFFGSGTQLSVL.

This rearrangement joins TRBV5-5 to TRBJ2-2, with TRBD1 matching 7 bases. This CDR3 is 15 amino acids long. The trim removed 5 bases at V and 6 bases at J, leaving 10 bases unmatched. The germline V gene has CDR1 SGHKS and CDR2 YYEKEE (reference sequence). The CDR3 reads CASRLTGKQAGELFF. The CDR3 DNA reads TGTGCCAGCAGACTGACAGGGAAGCAAGCCGGGGAGCTGTTTTTT. Full variable domain (rest looked up from reference TRBV5-5 and TRBJ2-2): DAGVTQSPTHLIKTRGQQVTLRCSPISGHKSVSWYQQVLGQGPQFIFQYYEKEERGRGNFPDRFSARQFPNYSSELNVNALLLGDSALYLCASRLTGKQAGELFFGEGSRLTVL.

The chain recombines TRBV2 with TRBJ2-5; D remains unclear. The J call may be wrong; the DNA end is better matched by TRBJ2-7. This CDR3 comprises 14 residues. Germline assignment: CDR1 SNHLY and CDR2 FYNNEI. This CDR3 is CASSEGPGGYEQYF. The CDR3 DNA reads as TGTGCCAGCAGTGAGGGCCCCGGTGGGTACGAGCAGTACTTC.

The chain combines TRBV6-5 with TRBJ2-2; D call uncertain. Between the trimmed V and J ends, which lost 10 bases and 5 bases, there was a span of 17 bases. The length of the CDR3 is 14 residues. The germline CDR1 and CDR2 sequences are MNHEY and SVGAGI. CDR3 coding DNA: TGTGCCACCACGAGAGATGTTGGGACCGGGGAGCTGTTTTTT. It translates to CATTRDVGTGELFF.

The rearrangement links TRBV19 to TRBJ2-7; 9 bases align to TRBD1. Germline V gene sequence: CDR1 LNHDA, CDR2 SQIVND (reference sequence). Trimming removed 6 bases from V and 6 bases from J; junction bases left unmatched: 15. CDR3 size: 16 residues. CDR3 in DNA: TGTGCCAGTAGCCAACCCCCGGGACAGGGTATCTCCGAGCAGTACTTC. It is translated as CASSQPPGQGISEQYF.

V and J are TRBV7-2 and TRBJ2-5, with D perhaps matching TRBD1 or TRBD2 (6 bases each). V lost 4 bases to trimming and J lost 5 bases, with 17 bases between them. Germline CDR1 is SGHTA and CDR2 is FQGNSA. The CDR3 totals 15 residues. CDR3 region: CASSWARGQMETQYF. The CDR3 region has the DNA TGTGCCAGCAGCTGGGCCCGGGGGCAGATGGAGACCCAGTACTTC.

This clone was found once. Within the sample, other DNA sequences also encode this same CDR3. The chain uses TRBV28 and TRBJ1-2, with a possible D match to TRBD1 (5 bases). Per germline, CDR1 MDHEN and CDR2 SYDVKM. Trimming stripped 3 bases from V and 5 bases from J, with 10 bases between. The CDR3 consists of 13 residues. This CDR3 is CASSFGAGYGYTF. As DNA, the CDR3 is TGTGCCAGCAGTTTCGGGGCTGGGTATGGCTACACCTTC.

This chain connects TRBV5-1 to TRBJ2-3; D ambiguous. The length of the CDR3 is 16 residues. The germline V gene has CDR1 SGHRS and CDR2 YFSETQ. Between the trimmed V and J ends, which lost 0 bases and 1 base, there was a span of 12 bases. CDR3 in amino acids: CASSLEGRRGTDTQYF. The CDR3 bases are TGCGCCAGCAGCTTGGAGGGCAGACGTGGCACAGATACGCAGTATTTT.

This chain joins TRBV5-8 and TRBJ1-5, with D tentatively TRBD1 (6 bases). Germline V lookup: CDR1 SGHTS, CDR2 YDEGEE. The CDR3 extends over 15 amino acids. V lost 6 bases and J 4 bases, leaving 17 bases between the germline ends. In DNA, the CDR3 is TGTGCCAGCACCCCCGGGGGGCAGATAAATCAGCCCCAGCATTTT. Encoded protein: CASTPGGQINQPQHF.

This clone was found once. V usage is TRBV10-1 and J usage is TRBJ2-2, with D possibly matching TRBD1 (6 bases). V shed 7 bases and J shed 5 bases, with 11 bases lying between them. The CDR3 is 13 residues long. Germline CDR1 is WNHNN and CDR2 is SYGVQD (reference sequence). The CDR3, as DNA: TGCGCCAGCACGGGACACCAGACCGGGGAGCTGTTTTTT. This codes for CASTGHQTGELFF.

This clone was seen a few times. The rearrangement links TRBV6-6 to TRBJ2-1, with D uncertain. With 7 bases removed from V and 8 bases from J, the gap between germline ends came to 12 bases. This CDR3 contains 12 residues. Germline V gene sequence: CDR1 MNHNY, CDR2 SVGAGI (reference sequence). The CDR3 bases are TGTGCCAGCACCATCGACCTGGATGAGCAGTTCTTC. As protein: CASTIDLDEQFF.

This sequence joins TRBV7-9 and TRBJ2-3; D is perhaps TRBD1 or TRBD2 (5 bases each). The length of the CDR3 is 15 residues. V shed 5 bases and J shed 6 bases, with 18 bases lying between them. Looked up from germline, CDR1 is SEHNR and CDR2 is FQNEAQ (reference sequence). For the CDR3, the DNA is TGTGCCAGCAGCGGGACCCCGGTGAACTGGGATACGCAGTATTTT. Its translation: CASSGTPVNWDTQYF.

The rearrangement joins TRBV11-2 to TRBJ2-5, with a possible D match to TRBD2 (6 bases). CDR3 length: 14 amino acids. Per germline, CDR1 SGHAT and CDR2 FQNNGV. The V end lost 1 base, the J end lost 7 bases, and 13 bases lay between the germline ends. This chain's CDR3 is CASSLGGGGGTQYF. CDR3 nucleotides: TGTGCCAGCAGCTTAGGGGGAGGAGGCGGGACCCAGTACTTC.

Only a few counts were recorded for this clone. The chain joins TRBV7-6 to TRBJ2-3, with 7 nucleotides matching TRBD2. Germline CDR1 and CDR2: SGHVS and FNYEAQ. The J segment lost 3 bases and the V segment lost 6 bases, leaving 3 bases of the junction unmatched. The CDR3 length is 13 residues. The CDR3 DNA is TGTGCCAGCAGGATAGCGGGTACAGATACGCAGTATTTT. Translating it yields CASRIAGTDTQYF.

The chain joins TRBV4-2 to TRBJ2-5; 9 bases are a match to TRBD2. CDR1 and CDR2 from the germline V gene are LGHNA and YNFKEQ. CDR3 size: 14 residues. V lost 5 bases to trimming and J lost 3 bases; unmatched junction nucleotides: 4. The DNA of the CDR3 is TGTGCCAGCAGCAAAGCGGGGGGAGAAGAGACCCAGTACTTC. This encodes CASSKAGGEETQYF.

The chain couples TRBV7-8 to TRBJ2-7; TRBD1 agrees at 9 bases. Trimming took 5 bases from V and 1 from J; bases not matched to a gene: 9. Germline CDR1 and CDR2: SGHVS and FQNEAQ. The CDR3 totals 16 residues. CDR3 nucleotide sequence: TGTGCCAGCAGCCCCGCTGGGACAGGGAGTTCCTACGAGCAGTACTTC. Its protein is CASSPAGTGSSYEQYF.

This chain uses TRBV11-2 with TRBJ2-7; TRBD2 matches at 13 bases. The J segment lost 4 bases and the V segment lost 2 bases, leaving 2 bases of the junction unmatched. Germline V gene sequence: CDR1 SGHAT, CDR2 FQNNGV. There are 15 residues in the CDR3. The CDR3 region has the DNA TGTGCCAGCAGCTTAACGGGACTAGCGGGGTACGAGCAGTACTTC. Protein product: CASSLTGLAGYEQYF.

This rearrangement joins TRBV10-1 to TRBJ2-7; TRBD1 matches at 11 bases. The trim removed 10 bases at V and 5 bases at J, leaving 10 bases unmatched. The CDR3 has 14 residues. Germline lookup yields CDR1 WNHNN and CDR2 SYGVQD (reference sequence). CDR3 protein: CATSWDRGRNEQYF. The CDR3 coding sequence is TGCGCCACGAGCTGGGACAGGGGGAGGAACGAGCAGTACTTC.

This chain links TRBV21-1 with TRBJ1-4. TRBV21-1 is assigned pseudogene status. There are 11 residues in the CDR3. Here the CDR3 DNA reads TGTGCCAGCAGCGCCCATGAAAAACTGTTTTTT. Its translation is CASSAHEKLFF.

This clone was detected only a few times. The V gene is TRBV2, the J gene TRBJ1-5; unclear D gene. Germline CDR1 reads SNHLY; CDR2 reads FYNNEI. The CDR3 extends over 13 amino acids. Trimming shortened V by 7 bases and J by 3 bases, and 10 bases separated the two germline ends. The CDR3 coding sequence is TGTGCCAGCAAGGCCGACCTCAATCAGCCCCAGCATTTT. Translated, it gives CASKADLNQPQHF. Combining the CDR3 with reference TRBV2 and TRBJ1-5 gives the whole variable domain EPEVTQTPSHQVTQMGQEVILRCVPISNHLYFYWYRQILGQKVEFLVSFYNNEISEKSEIFDDQFSVERPDGSNFTLKIRSTKLEDSAMYFCASKADLNQPQHFGDGTRLSIL.

The chain has TRBV28 and TRBJ1-2; D perhaps matches TRBD1 (6 bases). Germline values: CDR1 MDHEN, CDR2 SYDVKM. The CDR3 is 14 residues long. The ends were cut back, 1 base at V and 4 bases at J, with 10 bases in the middle. DNA for the CDR3: TGTGCCAGCAGTTTATTTGGGGGCCTCTATGGCTACACCTTC. It translates to CASSLFGGLYGYTF.

The chain joins TRBV9 to TRBJ2-1, with 16 nucleotides matching TRBD2. There are 18 residues in the CDR3. The J segment lost 9 bases and the V segment lost 4 bases, leaving 13 bases of the junction unmatched. Germline V gene lookup returns CDR1 SGDLS and CDR2 YYNGEE. The CDR3, as DNA: TGTGCCAGCAGCCAGGGACTAGCGGGAGGGCCGTTTATTGGTGAGCAGTTCTTC. Translated: CASSQGLAGGPFIGEQFF.